One T cell receptor (beta chain) is described in this entry. The sample is drawn from a study of shared clonotypes between healthy human individuals. TCRdb's copy holds only in-frame clones and misses some; the assay was immunoSEQ multiplex PCR. Counted here are some 2 million clones, about 95% occurring once; the ten biggest clones make up about 1.1%. Germline CDR1 reads SGHTA; CDR2 reads FQGNSA. Trimming pared 1 base from V and 3 bases from J, leaving 10 bases between. The CDR3 runs 15 residues. Positive CCR7 selection of CD45RO-negative cells yielded the naive CD8 cells, and terminally differentiated effector memory CD45RA+ cells were excluded.

The sequence came from a young man in good health. The V and J genes are TRBV7-2 and TRBJ1-3; no clear D. Sequences were obtained from naive CD8+ T cells sorted from blood. The CDR3 is CASSLDSNSGNTIYF. CDR3 DNA sequence: TGTGCCAGCAGCTTAGATAGTAACAGTGGAAACACCATATATTTT.